These T cell receptor beta chains were read from a single sample in a study of CD8 T cells in Susac syndrome. TCRdb recomputed calls from the immunoSEQ multiplex PCR reads with MiXCR, one row per CDR3 protein. The sample shows some 140,000 distinct CDR3 sequences, approximately 95% of them seen only once. Input material: CD8+ T cells from PBMCs. The receptor set was obtained from a human donor with Susac syndrome. Each CDR3 is given without its conserved first and last residue.

>TRBV1|TRBJ2-7
TSSQEDGCSGRLYEQY
>TRBV9|TRBJ2-1
ASSLGIGLAGNNEQF
>TRBV29-1|TRBJ1-2
SVEALHDEPYGYT
>TRBV5-1|TRBJ1-1
ASSSSGGHNAGGAF
>TRBV13|TRBJ1-2
ASSSGLRRDGYT
>TRBV5-1|TRBJ1-1
ASSSGEDNTEAF
>TRBV6-1|TRBJ2-4
ARRGQWTALTRRANIQY
>TRBV3-1|TRBJ2-3
ASSQAGLTDTQY
>TRBV20-1|TRBJ2-1
SARDYPTISRKQF
>TRBV7-4|TRBJ2-5
ASCPPDIQETQY
>TRBV20-1|TRBJ1-1
SAVIWTGLDTEAF
>TRBV24-1|TRBJ1-1
ATSDLKGGETEAF
>TRBV15|TRBJ1-4
ATSREGSNEKLF
>TRBV10-3|TRBJ2-1
ATTDSNNNEQF
>TRBV27|TRBJ1-2
ASGMSTASPYGYT
>TRBV3-1|TRBJ1-2
ASSQYGRDWNYGYT
>TRBV4-1|TRBJ2-5
ASSQGGTGTGVKETQY
>TRBV6-5|TRBJ2-7
ASSHNGPNYEQY
>TRBV5-1|TRBJ2-3
ASSQGTSSTDTQY
>TRBV4-1|TRBJ2-1
ASSQAPPGGAVGNEQF
>TRBV9|TRBJ2-1
ASGGGESTAYNEQF
>TRBV12-3/TRBV12-4|TRBJ2-1
ASSPPDRGFNEQF
>TRBV4-1|TRBJ1-2
ASRDNSNYGYT
>TRBV11-2|TRBJ1-2
ASSKLQKDYGYT
>TRBV10-1|TRBJ2-1
ASSDAGGNEQF
>TRBV5-1|TRBJ2-7
ASSGGGQAPYEQY
>TRBV4-1|TRBJ2-7
ASSQVQDQVYEQY
>TRBV2|TRBJ2-7
ARQGSSSYEQY
>TRBV9|TRBJ2-1
ASSVGGSVVNEQF
>TRBV4-2|TRBJ2-1
ASSQEDPYNEQF
>TRBV9|TRBJ2-3
ASSSGLAGPTDTQY
>TRBV27|TRBJ1-2
ASSKGYGYT
>TRBV4-1|TRBJ2-1
ASSQIVIMRPFGDNEQF
>TRBV4-1|TRBJ1-2
ASSLRTGDDYGYT
>TRBV2|TRBJ2-7
ASSEPRDRGLYEQY
>TRBV6-5|TRBJ1-2
ASSERYRPGYT
>TRBV12-3/TRBV12-4|TRBJ2-7
ASSLSGDPYEQY
>TRBV12-3/TRBV12-4|TRBJ2-5
ASSSGEETQY
>TRBV28|TRBJ1-4
ASSHPQGNVGEKLF
>TRBV20-1|TRBJ2-5
SARYRHRETQY
>TRBV6-1|TRBJ1-1
ASRPSGRGPHTEAF
>TRBV20-1|TRBJ2-3
SARERASGSTDTQY
>TRBV10-2|TRBJ2-5
ASVSGQQETQY
>TRBV13|TRBJ2-3
ASSQRGSTDTQY
>TRBV7-8|TRBJ2-7
ASSPTISTRSLDEQY
>TRBV14|TRBJ2-7
ASSQEGHEQY
>TRBV12-3/TRBV12-4|TRBJ2-3
ASSFRGSTDTQY
>TRBV14|TRBJ2-2
ASSPYWTNTGELF
>TRBV28|TRBJ1-1
ASSSQGGRTEAF
>TRBV5-1|TRBJ2-7
ASSWLGNSYEQY